Below, 9 T cell receptor beta chains from the same sample are listed, as sequenced in a study of CD8+CD57+ T cells in acquired aplastic anemia. Profiling of TCR beta VDJ combinations and CDR3 sequences used genomic DNA as template. Each CDR3 protein gets one entry after TCRdb re-called the reads with MiXCR. The sample consists of 160,000 or so distinct CDR3 sequences, more than 45% of them appearing once. Previously, flow cytometry had revealed CD8+CD57+ cell expansion in the patients chosen for sequencing. Sequenced: sorted CD4+, CD8+, or CD8+CD57+ T cells (not recorded which) from PBMCs. The receptors originated from a human donor with aplastic anemia.

The table lists this clonotype with many counts. J is TRBJ2-7 and V is TRBV6-2 or TRBV6-3; D is uncertain. Trimming pared 5 bases from V and 6 bases from J, leaving 11 bases between. CDR3 length: 12 amino acids. Germline V gene lookup returns CDR1 MNHEY and CDR2 SVGEGT. The CDR3 region has the DNA TGTGCCAGCAGTCGAACATATAGCGAGCAGTACTTC. It specifies CASSRTYSEQYF.

This clonotype was counted between two and nine times. At one end, the junction sequence differs from germline, possibly due to a read error. In nucleotides, the CDR3 is TGTGCTAGCAGCTTAAGCTTAGGGGCCGAGCAGTACTTC. This codes for CASSLSLGAEQYF. The chain employs TRBV7-7 and TRBJ2-7; possible D gene TRBD1, 5 bases. Germline CDR1 and CDR2: SSHAT and FNYEAQ (reference sequence). This CDR3 contains 13 residues.

The chain uses TRBV19 and TRBJ1-4; perhaps TRBD1 as D (5 bases). The CDR3 has 12 residues. V lost 5 bases and J lost 13, with 14 bases in between. Germline CDR1 and CDR2: LNHDA and SQIVND (reference sequence). The CDR3 region is CASSRSRGRLFF. The CDR3 DNA reads TGTGCCAGTAGTCGAAGTAGGGGCAGACTGTTTTTT. Together with reference TRBV19 and TRBJ1-4, the CDR3 gives the full variable domain: DGGITQSPKYLFRKEGQNVTLSCEQNLNHDAMYWYRQDPGQGLRLIYYSQIVNDFQKGDIAEGYSVSREKKESFPLTVTSAQKNPTAFYLCASSRSRGRLFFGSGTQLSVL.

The V and J genes are TRBV25-1 and TRBJ2-3; D not certain. Trimming stripped 5 bases from V and 0 bases from J, with 12 bases between. CDR1 is MGHDK and CDR2 is SYGVNS in the germline V gene. There are 15 residues in the CDR3. This chain's CDR3 is CASSLGQISTDTQYF. For the CDR3, the DNA is TGTGCCAGCAGTTTAGGGCAGATTAGCACAGATACGCAGTATTTT.

The CDR3 is CASSITSGRALEQFF. In DNA form, the CDR3 reads TGTGCCAGCAGCATTACTAGCGGGAGGGCCCTTGAGCAGTTCTTC. J is TRBJ2-1 and V is TRBV2; 13 nucleotides agree with TRBD2. The CDR3 contains 15 residues. Germline V gives CDR1 SNHLY, CDR2 FYNNEI. V lost 6 bases to trimming and J lost 9 bases; unmatched junction nucleotides: 8.

The chain recombines TRBV10-3 with TRBJ2-2; 12 positions match TRBD1. Germline V gives CDR1 ENHRY, CDR2 SYGVKD. This CDR3 comprises 16 residues. V was clipped by 6 bases and J by 3 bases; unmatched bases: 5. CDR3 DNA sequence: TGTGCCATCAGCCAGGGACAGGGGGCACACACCGGGGAGCTGTTTTTT. It yields the protein CAISQGQGAHTGELFF.

The chain couples TRBV2 to TRBJ2-2; D is possibly TRBD1 (5 bases). Germline-derived CDR1 and CDR2 are SNHLY and FYNNEI. This CDR3 has 15 amino acids. Trimming shortened V by 7 bases and J by 2 bases, and 14 bases separated the two germline ends. The CDR3 protein is CASTPQVPNTGELFF. In nucleotides, the CDR3 is TGTGCCAGCACCCCACAGGTTCCTAACACCGGGGAGCTGTTTTTT.

This clonotype was detected only once. V gene TRBV2 combines with J gene TRBJ1-5; no clear D gene. CDR1 and CDR2 (germline): SNHLY, FYNNEI. The CDR3 runs 13 residues. The V end was cut by 3 bases, the J end by 4 bases, with 7 bases between. CDR3 sequence: CASSEIGNQPQHF. In DNA form, the CDR3 reads TGTGCCAGCAGTGAGATCGGGAATCAGCCCCAGCATTTT.

This clonotype was picked up many times. The chain combines TRBV19 with TRBJ1-1; no clear D. The CDR3 runs 11 residues. Trimming removed 9 bases from V and 4 bases from J, with 9 bases in between. CDR1 is LNHDA, CDR2 SQIVND, per germline (reference sequence). The DNA of the CDR3 is TGTGCCAGCCAGATGCGCACTGAAGCTTTCTTT. This codes for CASQMRTEAFF.